The present TCR beta chain was sequenced within a study of molecular identifiers for immune sequencing clone quantification. TCRdb re-called the PCR reads through MiXCR, storing one row per CDR3 protein. The sample gives around 86,000 distinct CDR3 sequences, 15% to 20% of which show up once; roughly 0.89% is in the top ten. The ends were cut back, 5 bases at V and 1 base at J, with 14 bases in the middle. Per the germline V gene, CDR1 is LNHDA and CDR2 is SQIVND (reference sequence). The CDR3 is made up of 15 amino acids. This clonotype was recorded at least ten times. The sequence was obtained from a human donor in good health. Some libraries in this study had Jurkat cell RNA spiked in. This chain connects TRBV19 to TRBJ2-5; the D is unclear. Specimen: naive CD8+ T cells from blood, with Jurkat cell RNA spiked in. Subset: FACS-sorted CD8+CD4-CCR7+CD45RA+ naive T cells. CDR3 sequence reads: CASSPRRSVQETQYF. DNA for the CDR3: TGTGCCAGTAGTCCGCGACGGTCCGTCCAAGAGACCCAGTACTTC.